What follows are 19 T cell receptor beta chains derived from one specimen sequenced in a study of metastatic and nonmetastatic thyroid tumors. TCRdb re-called the PCR reads via MiXCR. The sample includes tens of thousands of clones, approximately 30% of them seen just once. Each patient came to thyroid surgery without any prior treatment (of any kind). Sequencing used tumor tissue. Receptors originate from a female donor with papillary thyroid cancer or a benign thyroid nodule (not recorded which). Some clones in this sample may be carry-over from other donors' samples.

This clone was recorded only once. This chain connects TRBV7-2 to TRBJ2-1, with 7 bases lining up with TRBD2. Germline V gene data show CDR1 as SGHTA and CDR2 as FQGNSA. V was clipped by 0 bases and J by 3 bases; unmatched bases: 11. The CDR3 length is 18 residues. The CDR3 bases are TGTGCCAGCAGCTTAGCGCGGGGTCTAGCGGAAATCTACAATGAGCAGTTCTTC. It yields the protein CASSLARGLAEIYNEQFF.

The chain combines TRBV6-1 with TRBJ2-2; 7 nucleotides align to TRBD2. The V and J ends lost 6 bases and 8 bases, in that order; junction bases with no gene match: 15. The CDR3 length is 16 residues. CDR1 and CDR2 (germline): MNHNS, SASEGT. The CDR3 sequence: CASSAERTGGTGELFF. The CDR3 DNA sequence: TGTGCCAGCAGCGCCGAACGGACGGGGGGAACAGGGGAGCTGTTTTTT.

This clone was counted at least ten times. The rearrangement links TRBV4-2 to TRBJ2-5; D is undetermined. The CDR3 runs 14 residues. Trimming cost V 1 base and J 0 bases, with 6 bases left between them. CDR1 and CDR2 from the germline V gene are LGHNA and YNFKEQ. Here the CDR3 reads CASSQGKNQETQYF. The CDR3 DNA sequence: TGTGCCAGCAGCCAAGGCAAGAACCAAGAGACCCAGTACTTC.

This clone was seen repeatedly, ten times or more. The chain carries TRBV7-9 and TRBJ2-1; weak D call: TRBD1 (5 bases). With 2 bases removed from V and 4 bases from J, the gap between germline ends came to 12 bases. Germline V gives CDR1 SEHNR, CDR2 FQNEAQ (reference sequence). CDR3 length: 15 amino acids. CDR3 sequence: CASSLNVQEYNEQFF. The DNA of the CDR3 is TGTGCCAGCAGCTTAAACGTACAGGAATACAATGAGCAGTTCTTC.

This clone came up many times. The V gene is TRBV2, the J gene TRBJ2-1, with D possibly being TRBD1 (6 bases). V lost 5 bases, J lost 12 bases, and 11 bases lay in between. The CDR3 is made up of 11 amino acids. Germline V gene data show CDR1 as SNHLY and CDR2 as FYNNEI. CDR3 DNA: TGTGCCAGCAGTTACGACAGGCCGCAGTTCTTC. Its protein is CASSYDRPQFF.

In its sample, this clone was seen many times. The chain combines TRBV6-4 with TRBJ2-2, with 16 bases identical to TRBD2. Germline V CDR1 and CDR2: MRHNA, SNTAGT. Trimming at V came to 7 bases and at J to 4 bases, leaving 9 bases not matched to a gene. This CDR3 is 18 amino acids long. The CDR3 DNA reads as TGTGCCAGCAACGGGACTAGCGGGGGGGCTGTATTCACCGGGGAGCTGTTTTTT. Translating gives CASNGTSGGAVFTGELFF.

V and J are TRBV5-1 and TRBJ2-7; weak D call: TRBD1 (6 bases). V dropped 0 bases and J dropped 3 bases, with 7 bases sitting between them. CDR1 is SGHRS, CDR2 YFSETQ, per germline. The CDR3 length is 13 residues. The CDR3 sequence: CASSLDRDYEQYF. CDR3 bases: TGCGCCAGCAGCTTGGACAGGGACTACGAGCAGTACTTC. Together with reference TRBV5-1 and TRBJ2-7, the CDR3 gives the full variable domain: KAGVTQTPRYLIKTRGQQVTLSCSPISGHRSVSWYQQTPGQGLQFLFEYFSETQRNKGNFPGRFSGRQFSNSRSEMNVSTLELGDSALYLCASSLDRDYEQYFGPGTRLTVT.

This clone was counted at least ten times. The chain links TRBV6-1 to TRBJ2-3, with 12 bases that match TRBD2. The CDR3 runs to 15 residues. The V gene's germline CDR1 is MNHNS and CDR2 SASEGT. V dropped 2 bases and J dropped 6; count of bases not matched to a gene: 3. CDR3 protein: CASSETSGGPDTQYF. CDR3 coding DNA: TGTGCCAGCAGTGAAACTAGCGGGGGGCCTGATACGCAGTATTTT.

A word on this clone: Germline is not matched at one junction end, which may reflect a read error. The chain is built from TRBV6-4 and TRBJ2-2; 11 bases are shared with TRBD1. In germline, CDR1 is MRHNA, CDR2 SNTAGT. The CDR3 sequence is 20 residues long. CDR3 nucleotides: TGTGCCAGCAGTCCGACTCCCGGGACAGGGGGAATGCCGAACACCGGTGAGCTGTTTTTT. The encoded protein is CASSPTPGTGGMPNTGELFF.

This clone is a singleton in its sample. This sequence joins TRBV20-1 and TRBJ2-7, with D tentatively TRBD1 (5 bases). Trimming removed 3 bases at V and 0 bases at J, with 9 bases between. The germline V gene encodes CDR1 DFQATT and CDR2 SNEGSKA (reference sequence). The CDR3 contains 13 residues. The CDR3 sequence: CSARDTNSYEQYF. DNA for the CDR3: TGCAGTGCTAGGGACACTAACTCCTACGAGCAGTACTTC.

The chain links TRBV4-1 to TRBJ2-7, with D possibly TRBD1 on 6 matching bases. This CDR3 comprises 15 residues. Germline V CDR1 and CDR2: MGHRA, YSYEKL. Trimming took 0 bases from V and 3 from J, leaving 12 bases between them. The CDR3 sequence is CASSQERTGYYEQYF. The CDR3 DNA follows: TGCGCCAGCAGCCAAGAACGTACAGGGTACTACGAGCAGTACTTC.

This clone has a handful of counts. The chain joins TRBV6-2 or TRBV6-3 to TRBJ2-6; 7 bases match TRBD1. CDR3 size: 17 residues. CDR1 and CDR2 from the germline V gene are MNHEY and SVGEGT. V was pared by 2 bases and J by 3 bases, with 7 bases of the junction left unmatched. The CDR3 region is CASSYVTGCFGANVLTF. DNA of the CDR3: TGTGCCAGCAGTTACGTGACAGGGTGCTTTGGGGCCAACGTCCTGACTTTC.

The CDR3 DNA sequence: TGTGCCAGCAGTCTCGAGAACACTGAAGCTTTCTTT. This gives the protein CASSLENTEAFF. V is TRBV12-3 or TRBV12-4 and J is TRBJ1-1; D remains ambiguous. Trimming cost V 5 bases and J 1 base, with 5 bases left between them. CDR3 length: 12 residues.

To note about this clone: At one boundary the junction diverges from the germline segment, which might be a read error. This chain connects TRBV12-3 or TRBV12-4 to TRBJ1-2; 7 bases agree with TRBD1. The length of the CDR3 is 14 residues. The CDR3 loop reads CANSRDRSNYGYTF. As DNA, the CDR3 is TGTGCCAACAGTCGGGACAGATCTAACTATGGCTACACCTTC.

This clone turned up a few times. This chain links TRBV6-1 with TRBJ1-1, with D possibly TRBD1 on 5 matching bases. V lost 5 bases, J lost 12 bases, and 25 bases lay in between. Per the germline V gene, CDR1 is MNHNS and CDR2 is SASEGT. The CDR3 covers 15 residues. Written as DNA, the CDR3 is TGTGCCAGCAGTCTTCTGACAGTGGGGCACACTGGAACTTTCTTT. It is translated as CASSLLTVGHTGTFF.

The chain is built from TRBV11-2 and TRBJ2-2; 9 bases align to TRBD1. From germline, CDR1 is SGHAT and CDR2 FQNNGV. V lost 5 bases, J lost 10 bases, and 20 bases stayed unmatched. This CDR3 has 18 residues. CDR3 region: CASSGVTGTGFAAAELFF. CDR3 bases: TGTGCCAGCAGCGGTGTGACCGGGACAGGGTTTGCTGCGGCGGAGCTGTTTTTT.

This sequence joins TRBV12-3 or TRBV12-4 and TRBJ2-2; D gene ambiguous. The germline V and J ends were trimmed by 3 bases and 6 bases, with 5 bases remaining between them. There are 12 residues in the CDR3. The CDR3 reads CASSFYPGELFF. DNA of the CDR3: TGTGCCAGCAGTTTTTACCCCGGGGAGCTGTTTTTT.

This clone was detected many times. This may be a read error: a much more frequent sequence differs by one nucleotide. J is TRBJ2-7 and V is TRBV5-5, with 11 bases matching TRBD1. V trimming: 6 bases; J trimming: 5 bases; junction bases outside the gene matches: 13. The CDR3 sequence is 16 residues long. Germline V lookup: CDR1 SGHKS, CDR2 YYEKEE (reference sequence). The CDR3 is CASIYGPGTGGNEQYF. CDR3 DNA sequence: TGTGCCAGCATCTACGGCCCCGGGACAGGGGGGAACGAGCAGTACTTC.

V is TRBV5-1 and J is TRBJ2-2; 10 positions match TRBD1. The CDR3 extends over 17 amino acids. V dropped 3 bases and J dropped 4; count of bases not matched to a gene: 9. Germline lookup yields CDR1 SGHRS and CDR2 YFSETQ. DNA for the CDR3: TGCGCCAGCAGCTCACTCTGGACAGGGGGGGTCACCGGGGAGCTGTTTTTT. Encoded protein: CASSSLWTGGVTGELFF.